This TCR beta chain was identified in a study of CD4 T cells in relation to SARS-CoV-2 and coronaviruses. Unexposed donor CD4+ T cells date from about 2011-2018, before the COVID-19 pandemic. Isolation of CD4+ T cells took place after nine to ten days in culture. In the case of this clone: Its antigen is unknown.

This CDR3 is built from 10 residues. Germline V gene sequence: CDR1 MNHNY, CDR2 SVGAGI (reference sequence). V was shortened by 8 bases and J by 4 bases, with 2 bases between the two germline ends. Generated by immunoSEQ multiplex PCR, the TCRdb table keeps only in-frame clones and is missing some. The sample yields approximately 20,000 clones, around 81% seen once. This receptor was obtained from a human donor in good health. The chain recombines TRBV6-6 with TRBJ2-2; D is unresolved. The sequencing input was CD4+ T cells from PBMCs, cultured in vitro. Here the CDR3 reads CASGTGELFF. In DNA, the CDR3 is TGTGCCAGCGGCACCGGGGAGCTGTTTTTT.